This TCR beta chain was documented in a study of blood T cell repertoires in COVID-19. On the study more broadly: There were acute and convalescent COVID-19 samples, and they came from the United States, Italy and Spain. Sources were T cells, B-cell-depleted T cells, or PBMCs; the material itself was cDNA or gDNA.

V trimming: 1 base; J trimming: 7 bases; junction bases outside the gene matches: 5. The CDR3 length is 15 residues. Germline V gene lookup returns CDR1 SGDLS and CDR2 YYNGEE. Authors' analysis steps: Reference gene primer amplification gave nucleated cell count estimates. The table came from immunoSEQ multiplex PCR; TCRdb's copy has only in-frame clones and leaves some out. V and J calls plus clone size are reproduced from that table; the DNA served to infer D and trimming. The repertoire includes about 83,000 clones, approximately 90% of them detected once, and roughly 3.1% sits in the top ten. The specimen sequenced was peripheral blood. The receptor comes from a woman between 50 and 59 years old with active or convalescent COVID-19. The J gene is TRBJ2-2, the V gene TRBV9, with 9 bases matching TRBD1. The CDR3 coding sequence is TGTGCCAGCAGCGTAAGCAACAGGGGGCACGGGGAGCTGTTTTTT. It translates to CASSVSNRGHGELFF.